A selection of T cell receptor beta chains follows, all from one sample in a study of T cells in Graves' hyperthyroidism and ophthalmopathy. TCRdb recomputed calls from the multiplex PCR reads with MiXCR, one row per CDR3 protein. The sample includes nearly 600,000 distinct CDR3 sequences, about 15% of them seen just once. The source material was blood. These receptors were taken from a woman aged 25 to 45 with Graves' hyperthyroidism that later progressed to Graves' ophthalmopathy. Each CDR3 is given with its conserved first and last residue. D genes are given only for firm matches. Size is omitted from some rows. Given values are once, few, many or a class for expanded clones.

size	J	D	V	CDR3	DNA
many	TRBJ2-3	-	TRBV24-1	CATSETTDVRGTQYF	TGTGCCACCAGTGAGACGACGGACGTGCGGGGTACGCAGTATTTT
many	TRBJ1-6	-	TRBV12-3/TRBV12-4	CASSLMGGLSLHF	TGTGCCAGCAGTTTAATGGGGGGCCTATCCCTCCACTTT
many	TRBJ1-1	-	TRBV20-1	CSAVKDGTEAFF	TGCAGTGCGGTCAAGGATGGAACTGAAGCTTTCTTT
-	TRBJ2-3	-	TRBV30	CAWGGSDTQYF	TGTGCCTGGGGGGGGTCAGATACGCAGTATTTT
-	TRBJ1-3	-	TRBV12-3/TRBV12-4	CASGANTIYF	TGCGCCAGCGGGGCTAACACCATATATTTT
many	TRBJ2-1	-	TRBV11-2	CASSARGGRNEQFF	TGTGCCAGCAGCGCCCGAGGGGGTCGGAATGAGCAGTTCTTC
many	TRBJ2-5	-	TRBV20-1	CSASGVQGVETQYF	TGCAGTGCTAGTGGCGTCCAGGGTGTTGAGACCCAGTACTTC
few	TRBJ2-4	TRBD2	TRBV9	CASSVGTSGSVDIQYF	TGTGCCAGCAGCGTAGGGACTAGCGGGAGTGTAGACATTCAGTACTTC
many	TRBJ2-1	TRBD2	TRBV9	CASSVDLAAYNEQFF	TGTGCCAGCAGCGTAGACCTAGCGGCCTACAATGAGCAGTTCTTC
many	TRBJ2-4	TRBD1	TRBV28	CASSLLTGPLTAKNIQYF	TGTGCCAGCAGTTTACTGACAGGGCCTTTGACGGCCAAAAACATTCAGTACTTC
many	TRBJ2-5	TRBD1	TRBV28	CASSDPGTGAFETQYF	TGTGCCAGCAGCGACCCCGGGACAGGGGCCTTTGAGACCCAGTACTTC
-	TRBJ1-5	-	TRBV20-1	CSARVDYGNQPQHF	TGCAGTGCTAGAGTGGATTATGGCAATCAGCCCCAGCATTTT
many	TRBJ1-2	-	TRBV28	CASSFKRYGYTF	TGTGCCAGCAGTTTTAAACGCTATGGCTACACCTTC
many	TRBJ1-1	-	TRBV11-2	CASSFLTSMNTEAFF	TGTGCCAGCAGCTTTCTTACCTCAATGAACACTGAAGCTTTCTTT
many	TRBJ2-1	TRBD2	TRBV20-1	CSARPLERGTYNEQFF	TGCAGTGCTAGGCCCCTTGAGCGGGGAACCTACAATGAGCAGTTCTTC
-	TRBJ2-5	TRBD2	TRBV6-2/TRBV6-3	CASSYGGVAGQESQYF	TGTGCGAGCAGTTACGGGGGGGTGGCCGGACAAGAGAGCCAGTACTTC
-	TRBJ1-5	-	TRBV3-1	CASSQTIGDRNQPQHF	TGTGCCAGCAGCCAGACCATCGGGGATCGAAATCAGCCCCAGCATTTT